Presented here are 24 T cell receptor beta chains from one specimen sequenced in a study of T cells in Graves' hyperthyroidism and ophthalmopathy. Amplified TCR beta CDR3 regions came from RNA transcripts. First-round RT-PCR with HTBI primers amplified the TCR CDR3 region. Via MiXCR, TCRdb re-called the multiplex PCR reads, giving one row per CDR3 protein. The sample records hundreds of thousands of distinct CDR3 sequences, about 14% being singletons. Sequenced material: blood. Source of these receptors: a woman aged 45-65 years with Graves' ophthalmopathy.

The chain has TRBV28 and TRBJ1-5; tentative D call: TRBD1 (5 bases). Germline assignment: CDR1 MDHEN and CDR2 SYDVKM. V lost 8 bases, J lost 4 bases, and 15 bases lay in between. The CDR3 is 14 amino acids. The CDR3 DNA reads as TGTGCCAGCTGTGGCGGGGCCGTGAATCAGCCCCAGCATTTT. Translation: CASCGGAVNQPQHF.

This clonotype was observed a few times. The chain combines TRBV27 with TRBJ2-7; TRBD1 aligns across 8 bases. After removal of 5 bases from V and 5 bases from J, the junction contained 14 bases not matched to a gene. This CDR3 contains 16 residues. The germline CDR1 and CDR2 sequences are MNHEY and SMNVEV (reference sequence). In DNA form, the CDR3 reads TGTGCCAGCAGTCCAATTTGGGACAGGTGGAGGGACGAGCAGTACTTC. Protein sequence: CASSPIWDRWRDEQYF.

The chain joins TRBV20-1 to TRBJ2-5; D possibly matches TRBD1 or TRBD2 (5 bases each). Trimming removed 1 base from V and 2 bases from J, with 11 bases in between. Looked up from germline, CDR1 is DFQATT and CDR2 is SNEGSKA (reference sequence). There are 14 residues in the CDR3. The CDR3 loop is CSARAGTVQETQYF. DNA for the CDR3: TGCAGTGCTAGAGCCGGGACGGTACAAGAGACCCAGTACTTC.

There are many counts of this clonotype. V and J are TRBV20-1 and TRBJ2-1; D is unclear. The CDR3 runs to 10 residues. Trimming removed 3 bases at V and 5 bases at J, with 2 bases between. The germline V gene has CDR1 DFQATT and CDR2 SNEGSKA (reference sequence). The CDR3 spells CSASDNEQFF. CDR3 in DNA: TGCAGTGCTAGTGACAATGAGCAGTTCTTC.

The rearrangement links TRBV27 to TRBJ1-6; 7 positions match TRBD1. The J segment lost 6 bases and the V segment lost 5 bases, leaving 7 bases of the junction unmatched. Germline assignment: CDR1 MNHEY and CDR2 SMNVEV (reference sequence). CDR3 length: 15 residues. CDR3 protein: CASSHQGVANSPLHF. Written as DNA, the CDR3 is TGTGCCAGCAGTCATCAGGGGGTTGCTAATTCACCCCTCCACTTT.

This clonotype has just a few counts. The CDR3: CASSIGVRVAGVHYEQYF. The CDR3 coding sequence is TGTGCCAGTAGTATCGGGGTTAGGGTAGCGGGAGTCCACTACGAGCAGTACTTC. The genes are TRBV19 and TRBJ2-7; the match to TRBD2 covers 9 bases. The CDR3 length is 18 residues. The V gene end was trimmed by 3 bases and the J gene end by 3 bases; junction bases not matched to a gene: 15. CDR1 is LNHDA and CDR2 is SQIVND in the germline V gene (reference sequence).

This clonotype was seen many times. The CDR3 DNA reads as TGTGCCAGCAGAACCACCTCGGTCCGGGGGCCACCCCGCGATACGCAGTATTTT. Translating it yields CASRTTSVRGPPRDTQYF. The chain employs TRBV28 and TRBJ2-3; TRBD1 or TRBD2 may be the D gene (6 bases each). The CDR3 contains 18 residues. Germline V gene data show CDR1 as MDHEN and CDR2 as SYDVKM. V was cut by 6 bases and J by 6 bases, with 28 bases left in between. The full variable domain, completed using reference TRBV28 and TRBJ2-3, is DVKVTQSSRYLVKRTGEKVFLECVQDMDHENMFWYRQDPGLGLRLIYFSYDVKMKEKGDIPEGYSVSREKKERFSLILESASTNQTSMYLCASRTTSVRGPPRDTQYFGPGTRLTVL.

This clonotype was counted many times. V is TRBV7-8 and J is TRBJ2-7; D is undetermined. Trimming took off 2 bases at V and 3 bases at J, with 11 bases between the two ends. CDR3 length: 14 amino acids. Germline V CDR1 and CDR2: SGHVS, FQNEAQ. CDR3 residues: CASSLRGQFYEQYF. In DNA form, the CDR3 reads TGTGCCAGCAGCTTAAGAGGTCAGTTCTACGAGCAGTACTTC.

Many counts were recorded for this clonotype. The CDR3 DNA is TGCGCCAGCAGCGGTCCGGTAAGACAGGGGCCAGTCTACGAGCAGTACTTC. Its protein is CASSGPVRQGPVYEQYF. The gene calls are TRBV5-1 and TRBJ2-7, with TRBD1 matching over 8 bases. CDR1 and CDR2 (germline): SGHRS, YFSETQ. This CDR3 has 17 residues. The V and J ends lost 4 bases and 3 bases, in that order; junction bases with no gene match: 15.

This clonotype was recorded many times. This chain uses TRBV11-2 with TRBJ1-1, with D unclear. V gave up 0 bases and J gave up 1 base, with 9 bases separating them. Germline V gene data show CDR1 as SGHAT and CDR2 as FQNNGV. The CDR3 runs to 15 residues. The CDR3 bases are TGTGCCAGCAGCTTAGATATTGCAGCGAACACTGAAGCTTTCTTT. Its translation is CASSLDIAANTEAFF.

This clonotype has a count of ten or more. The chain uses TRBV7-3 and TRBJ2-3; no reliable D call. There are 14 residues in the CDR3. The V end lost 2 bases, the J end lost 0 bases, and 6 bases lay between the germline ends. CDR1 is SGHTA, CDR2 FQGTGA, per germline. CDR3 bases: TGTGCCAGCAGCTTAGCGACTAGCACAGATACGCAGTATTTT. As protein: CASSLATSTDTQYF. The full variable domain, its missing parts supplied by reference TRBV7-3 and TRBJ2-3, is GAGVSQTPSNKVTEKGKYVELRCDPISGHTALYWYRQSLGQGPEFLIYFQGTGAADDSGLPNDRFFAVRPEGSVSTLKIQRTERGDSAVYLCASSLATSTDTQYFGPGTRLTVL.

J is TRBJ2-7 and V is TRBV5-1, with 7 bases aligning to TRBD1. V dropped 3 bases and J dropped 2; count of bases not matched to a gene: 8. The germline CDR1 and CDR2 sequences are SGHRS and YFSETQ. The CDR3 runs to 15 residues. The CDR3 coding sequence is TGCGCCAGCAGCTCCTCCGGGACAGCCACCTACGAGCAGTACTTC. Protein product: CASSSSGTATYEQYF.

This clonotype was seen a handful of times. The chain couples TRBV5-6 to TRBJ2-6, with D uncertain. V lost 3 bases to trimming and J lost 0 bases, with 13 bases between them. Germline values: CDR1 SGHDT, CDR2 YYEEEE. This CDR3 comprises 17 residues. The DNA for the CDR3 is TGTGCCAGCAGCTCCGGACCCGTCCTCTCTGGGGCCAACGTCCTGACTTTC. Residues: CASSSGPVLSGANVLTF.

A few counts support this clonotype. This chain links TRBV6-1 with TRBJ1-2, with no clear D. The length of the CDR3 is 13 residues. V dropped 5 bases and J dropped 8 bases, with 15 bases sitting between them. CDR1 and CDR2 (germline): MNHNS, SASEGT. The CDR3 region is CASSYPSSDGYTF. The CDR3 region has the DNA TGTGCCAGCAGTTATCCCTCGTCGGACGGCTACACCTTC.

This clonotype was picked up many times. The chain links TRBV28 to TRBJ2-1, with unresolved D. CDR1 and CDR2 (germline): MDHEN, SYDVKM. The CDR3 totals 11 residues. V dropped 8 bases and J dropped 8 bases, with 10 bases sitting between them. CDR3 bases: TGTGCCAGCGGGGTACGGTATGAGCAGTTCTTC. Its protein is CASGVRYEQFF. The entire variable domain, with the rest obtained from reference TRBV28 and TRBJ2-1, is as follows: DVKVTQSSRYLVKRTGEKVFLECVQDMDHENMFWYRQDPGLGLRLIYFSYDVKMKEKGDIPEGYSVSREKKERFSLILESASTNQTSMYLCASGVRYEQFFGPGTRLTVL.

The table lists this clonotype with many counts. The chain employs TRBV7-8 and TRBJ2-1; perhaps TRBD2 as D (6 bases). Germline CDR1 SGHVS, CDR2 FQNEAQ. Trimming left V 4 bases short and J 5 bases short, with 18 bases between. This CDR3 spans 16 amino acids. This CDR3 is CASSSRQLAYNNEQFF. The CDR3 DNA sequence: TGTGCCAGCAGCTCTCGGCAACTAGCCTATAACAATGAGCAGTTCTTC.

This clonotype was counted ten times or more. This chain links TRBV5-1 with TRBJ1-4; no clear D. V was shortened by 0 bases and J by 5 bases, with 11 bases between the two germline ends. CDR1 and CDR2 from the germline V gene are SGHRS and YFSETQ. This CDR3 has 15 amino acids. The CDR3, as DNA: TGCGCCAGCAGCTTGGATTGGGGAATCAATGAAAAACTGTTTTTT. This gives the protein CASSLDWGINEKLFF. The whole variable domain, filled in from reference TRBV5-1 and TRBJ1-4, reads KAGVTQTPRYLIKTRGQQVTLSCSPISGHRSVSWYQQTPGQGLQFLFEYFSETQRNKGNFPGRFSGRQFSNSRSEMNVSTLELGDSALYLCASSLDWGINEKLFFGSGTQLSVL.

There are many counts of this clonotype. The chain links TRBV28 to TRBJ2-7; TRBD2 aligns across 12 bases. CDR1 MDHEN and CDR2 SYDVKM come from the germline V gene. This CDR3 contains 16 residues. J was trimmed by 2 bases and V by 3 bases; bases with no gene match: 5. The CDR3 coding sequence is TGTGCCAGCAGTTTTGGAAGACTAGCGGGGGCCTACGAGCAGTACTTC. It codes for CASSFGRLAGAYEQYF. The variable domain in full, completed from reference TRBV28 and TRBJ2-7, reads DVKVTQSSRYLVKRTGEKVFLECVQDMDHENMFWYRQDPGLGLRLIYFSYDVKMKEKGDIPEGYSVSREKKERFSLILESASTNQTSMYLCASSFGRLAGAYEQYFGPGTRLTVT.

This clonotype has ten or more counts. The chain uses TRBV7-9 and TRBJ2-3; no definite D call. Deletions cut 1 base from V and 3 bases from J, with 8 bases between. Germline assignment: CDR1 SEHNR and CDR2 FQNEAQ (reference sequence). This CDR3 has 14 residues. In DNA form, the CDR3 reads TGTGCCAGCAGCTTAGATATTGCGACAGATACGCAGTATTTT. This sequence encodes CASSLDIATDTQYF. Based on the CDR3 plus reference TRBV7-9 and TRBJ2-3, the full variable domain is DTGVSQNPRHKITKRGQNVTFRCDPISEHNRLYWYRQTLGQGPEFLTYFQNEAQLEKSRLLSDRFSAERPKGSFSTLEIQRTEQGDSAMYLCASSLDIATDTQYFGPGTRLTVL.

This clonotype was seen at least ten times. CDR3 in DNA: TGTGCCAGCTCACCACAGGGGCCAACTAATGAAAAACTGTTTTTT. This encodes CASSPQGPTNEKLFF. The chain has TRBV18 and TRBJ1-4, with a tentative D call TRBD1 (5 bases). This CDR3 is built from 15 residues. V was trimmed by 1 base and J by 0 bases, leaving 6 bases between them. CDR1 is KGHSH, CDR2 LQKENI, per germline.

A few counts support this clonotype. J is TRBJ2-1 and V is TRBV6-2 or TRBV6-3; D not certain. The V gene's germline CDR1 is MNHEY and CDR2 SVGEGT. The V and J ends lost 6 bases and 6 bases respectively, with 6 bases between them. CDR3 length equals 11 residues. The CDR3 sequence is CASRSINEQFF. CDR3 DNA sequence: TGTGCCAGCAGGTCAATCAATGAGCAGTTCTTC.

The J gene is TRBJ1-4, the V gene TRBV7-8; D call uncertain. Germline assignment: CDR1 SGHVS and CDR2 FQNEAQ. CDR3 size: 15 residues. V was trimmed by 0 bases and J by 5 bases, leaving 10 bases between them. CDR3 amino acids: CASSLAPSRNEKLFF. The CDR3 coding sequence is TGTGCCAGCAGCTTAGCGCCAAGCAGGAATGAAAAACTGTTTTTT.

In its sample, this clonotype was seen many times. The chain links TRBV7-2 to TRBJ2-5; D is undetermined. The CDR3 sequence is 15 residues long. Trimming took 1 base from V and 2 from J, leaving 11 bases between them. Germline-derived CDR1 and CDR2 are SGHTA and FQGNSA. CDR3: CASSLVRPGQETQYF. CDR3 bases: TGTGCCAGCAGCTTAGTGCGCCCAGGACAAGAGACCCAGTACTTC.

A few counts support this clonotype. Germline and junction disagree at one end, which may indicate a read error. V is TRBV19 and J is TRBJ1-1; tentatively, D is TRBD1 (5 bases). Germline V gene sequence: CDR1 LNHDA, CDR2 SQIVND (reference sequence). The CDR3 loop spans 14 amino acids. CDR3 sequence reads: CASTPYDRPTKAFF. In DNA form, the CDR3 reads TGTGCCAGTACCCCATATGACAGACCCACTAAAGCTTTCTTT.